One sample yielded the 9 T cell receptor beta chains listed below, sequenced in a study of blood T cells in healthy people across ages. A sample-barcoded 5' primer and a J-beta primer mix were used in a second PCR of roughly 7 to 12 cycles. TCRdb passed the 5' RACE reads through MiXCR, listing each CDR3 protein once. The table has 500,000 to 550,000 distinct CDR3 sequences, under 30% seen once. This sample was shared with a second study, whose subject was T cells of mothers and their children.

Sample: blood. These receptor sequences come from a boy younger than 18 in good health.

This clonotype was seen more than once but under ten times. This chain uses TRBV13 with TRBJ2-5; TRBD2 matches at 9 bases. Germline V lookup: CDR1 PRHDT, CDR2 FYEKMQ (reference sequence). J gave up 0 bases and V 3 bases, and 2 bases lay outside the gene matches. This CDR3 has 15 residues. CDR3 sequence (DNA): TGTGCCAGCAGCTTCGGACTAGCGAACCAAGAGACCCAGTACTTC. Its translation is CASSFGLANQETQYF.

The DNA for the CDR3 is TGTGCCAGCAGCTTGGGGGGGCCCACTGAAGCTTTCTTT. It encodes CASSLGGPTEAFF. V and J are TRBV7-9 and TRBJ1-1; D perhaps matches TRBD1 (6 bases). Germline CDR1 is SEHNR and CDR2 is FQNEAQ (reference sequence). Trimming shortened V by 3 bases and J by 4 bases, and 9 bases separated the two germline ends. The CDR3 covers 13 residues.

This clonotype was recorded at least ten times. The rearrangement links TRBV25-1 to TRBJ2-3; 7 bases are a match to TRBD2. This CDR3 has 13 residues. The V and J ends lost 7 bases and 4 bases, in that order; junction bases with no gene match: 5. Per the germline V gene, CDR1 is MGHDK and CDR2 is SYGVNS. The CDR3 protein is CASTGGSADTQYF. CDR3 coding DNA: TGTGCCAGCACAGGCGGGAGTGCAGATACGCAGTATTTT.

In its sample, this clonotype was seen once. This rearrangement joins TRBV4-3 to TRBJ1-1, with D uncertain. The germline V gene has CDR1 LGHNA and CDR2 YSLEER. The CDR3 runs 15 residues. Trimming shortened V by 0 bases and J by 0 bases, and 8 bases separated the two germline ends. This CDR3 reads CASSQEYSLNTEAFF. CDR3 sequence (DNA): TGCGCCAGCAGCCAAGAATACAGCCTGAACACTGAAGCTTTCTTT.

CDR3 bases: TGTGCCAGCAGTTCGACCGCCTCTGGAAACACCATATATTTT. Translation gives CASSSTASGNTIYF. The chain carries TRBV6-2 or TRBV6-3 and TRBJ1-3; D is unresolved. V was pared by 4 bases and J by 0 bases, with 7 bases between. This CDR3 has 14 residues. CDR1 is MNHEY and CDR2 is SVGEGT in the germline V gene.

V usage is TRBV7-2 and J usage is TRBJ2-1; D not certain. CDR1 is SGHTA and CDR2 is FQGNSA in the germline V gene. Trimming removed 4 bases from V and 8 bases from J, with 12 bases in between. The length of the CDR3 is 13 residues. Written as DNA, the CDR3 is TGTGCCAGCAGCTCTAGGATACTTTATGAGCAGTTCTTC. Translating gives CASSSRILYEQFF.

The J gene is TRBJ2-7, the V gene TRBV3-1, with D maybe TRBD2 (6 bases). CDR1 is LGHDT, CDR2 YNNKEL, per germline (reference sequence). V dropped 0 bases and J dropped 1 base, with 10 bases sitting between them. The CDR3 is 15 residues long. CDR3 protein: CASSQESRGSYEQYF. CDR3 in DNA: TGTGCCAGCAGCCAAGAGTCTCGGGGGTCCTACGAGCAGTACTTC.

This CDR3 reads CASSQSPSSYNEQFF. The CDR3 nucleotides read TGCGCCAGCAGTCAATCGCCAAGCTCCTACAATGAGCAGTTCTTC. The rearrangement links TRBV23-1 to TRBJ2-1; D is ambiguous. Being an ORF, TRBV23-1 has a function that is uncertain. This CDR3 is built from 15 residues. Trimming removed 0 bases at V and 0 bases at J, with 6 bases between.

This clonotype appeared a few times. The CDR3 DNA sequence: TGCAGTGCTAGAGATGTCACGCGGGAGACTGCGGGGGAGCAGTACTTC. It encodes CSARDVTRETAGEQYF. This chain links TRBV20-1 with TRBJ2-5; 7 nucleotides line up with TRBD2. Germline CDR1 is DFQATT and CDR2 is SNEGSKA (reference sequence). Trimming removed 0 bases from V and 11 bases from J; junction bases left unmatched: 18. This CDR3 has 16 amino acids.